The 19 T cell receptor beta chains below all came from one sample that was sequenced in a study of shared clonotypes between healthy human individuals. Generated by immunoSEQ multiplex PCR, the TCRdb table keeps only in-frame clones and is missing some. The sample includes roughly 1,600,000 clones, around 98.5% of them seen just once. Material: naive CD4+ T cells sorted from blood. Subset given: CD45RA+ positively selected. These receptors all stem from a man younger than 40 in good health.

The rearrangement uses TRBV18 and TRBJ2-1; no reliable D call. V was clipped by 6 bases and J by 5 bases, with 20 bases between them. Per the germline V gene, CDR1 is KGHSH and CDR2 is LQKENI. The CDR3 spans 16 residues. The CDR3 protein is CASSPNFIMADNEQFF. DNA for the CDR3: TGTGCCAGCTCCCCGAACTTTATTATGGCCGACAATGAGCAGTTCTTC.

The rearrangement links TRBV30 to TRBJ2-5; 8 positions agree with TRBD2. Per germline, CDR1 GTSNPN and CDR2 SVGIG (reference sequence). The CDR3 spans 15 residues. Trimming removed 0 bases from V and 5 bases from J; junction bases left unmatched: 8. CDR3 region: CAWSVTAGVGETQYF. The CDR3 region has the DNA TGTGCCTGGAGTGTAACAGCGGGAGTAGGGGAGACCCAGTACTTC.

CDR3 nucleotide sequence: TGCAGCGAGAGAAGGGTGCAGGCTGATGAAAAACTGTTTTTT. Protein sequence: CSERRVQADEKLFF. The chain carries TRBV29-1 and TRBJ1-4, with unresolved D. Germline-derived CDR1 and CDR2 are SQVTM and ANQGSEA. Trimming cost V 7 bases and J 6 bases, with 18 bases left between them. The CDR3 runs 14 residues.

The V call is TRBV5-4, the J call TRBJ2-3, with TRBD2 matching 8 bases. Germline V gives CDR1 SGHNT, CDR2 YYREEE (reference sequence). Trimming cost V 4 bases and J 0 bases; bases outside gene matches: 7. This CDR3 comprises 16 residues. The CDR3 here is CASSRHTSGSTDTQYF. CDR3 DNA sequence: TGTGCCAGCAGCAGACACACTAGCGGTAGCACAGATACGCAGTATTTT.

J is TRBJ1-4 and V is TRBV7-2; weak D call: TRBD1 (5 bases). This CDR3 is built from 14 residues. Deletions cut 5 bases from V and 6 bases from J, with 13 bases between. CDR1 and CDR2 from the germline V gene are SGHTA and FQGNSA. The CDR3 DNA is TGTGCCAGCAGCCAGACAGCGCTAGATGAAAAACTGTTTTTT. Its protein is CASSQTALDEKLFF.

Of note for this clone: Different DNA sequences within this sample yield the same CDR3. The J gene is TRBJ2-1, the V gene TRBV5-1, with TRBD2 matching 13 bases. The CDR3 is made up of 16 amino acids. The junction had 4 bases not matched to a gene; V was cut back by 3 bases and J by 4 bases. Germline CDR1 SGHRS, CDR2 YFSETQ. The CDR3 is CASSWGLAGQYNEQFF. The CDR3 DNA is TGCGCCAGCAGCTGGGGACTAGCGGGACAGTACAATGAGCAGTTCTTC. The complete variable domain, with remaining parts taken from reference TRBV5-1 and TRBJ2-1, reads KAGVTQTPRYLIKTRGQQVTLSCSPISGHRSVSWYQQTPGQGLQFLFEYFSETQRNKGNFPGRFSGRQFSNSRSEMNVSTLELGDSALYLCASSWGLAGQYNEQFFGPGTRLTVL.

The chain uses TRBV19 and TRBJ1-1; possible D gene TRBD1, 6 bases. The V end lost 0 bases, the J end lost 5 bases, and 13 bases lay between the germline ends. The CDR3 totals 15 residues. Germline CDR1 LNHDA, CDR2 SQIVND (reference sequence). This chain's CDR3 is CASSIDRGRGTEAFF. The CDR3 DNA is TGTGCCAGTAGTATAGACCGAGGCAGGGGTACTGAAGCTTTCTTT.

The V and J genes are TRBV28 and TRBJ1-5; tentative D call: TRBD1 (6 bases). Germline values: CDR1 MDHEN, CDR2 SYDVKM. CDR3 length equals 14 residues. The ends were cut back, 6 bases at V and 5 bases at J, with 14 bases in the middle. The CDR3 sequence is CASRNQGFDQPQHF. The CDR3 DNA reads TGTGCCAGCAGGAATCAGGGGTTCGATCAGCCCCAGCATTTT.

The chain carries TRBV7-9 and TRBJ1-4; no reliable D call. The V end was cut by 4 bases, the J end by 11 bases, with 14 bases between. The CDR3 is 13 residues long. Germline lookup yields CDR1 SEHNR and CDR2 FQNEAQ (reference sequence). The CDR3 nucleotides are TGTGCCAGCAGCTCCTCCCAGTTGAAGAAACTGTTTTTT. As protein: CASSSSQLKKLFF.

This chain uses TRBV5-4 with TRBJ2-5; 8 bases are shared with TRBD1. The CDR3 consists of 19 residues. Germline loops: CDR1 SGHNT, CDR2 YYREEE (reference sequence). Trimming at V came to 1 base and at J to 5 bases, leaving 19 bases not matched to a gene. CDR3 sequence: CASSLIGSGGSLRVETQYF. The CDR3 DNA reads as TGTGCCAGCAGCTTGATAGGTTCAGGGGGCTCTCTGCGAGTGGAGACCCAGTACTTC. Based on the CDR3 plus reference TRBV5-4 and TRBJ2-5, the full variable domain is ETGVTQSPTHLIKTRGQQVTLRCSSQSGHNTVSWYQQALGQGPQFIFQYYREEENGRGNFPPRFSGLQFPNYSSELNVNALELDDSALYLCASSLIGSGGSLRVETQYFGPGTRLLVL.

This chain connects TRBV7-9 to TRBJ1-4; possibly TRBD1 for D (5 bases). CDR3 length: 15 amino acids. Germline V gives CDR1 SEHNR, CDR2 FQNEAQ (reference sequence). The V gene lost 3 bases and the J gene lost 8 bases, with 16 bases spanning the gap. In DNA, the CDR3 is TGTGCCAGCAGCTTCGACAGAAACAGTAGGGAAAAACTGTTTTTT. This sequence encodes CASSFDRNSREKLFF.

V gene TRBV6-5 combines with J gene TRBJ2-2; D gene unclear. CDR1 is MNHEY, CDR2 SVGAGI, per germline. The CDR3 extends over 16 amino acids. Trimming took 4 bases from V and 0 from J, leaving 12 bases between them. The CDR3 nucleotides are TGTGCCAGCAGTTCACCACGGACGGCGAACACCGGGGAGCTGTTTTTT. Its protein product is CASSSPRTANTGELFF.

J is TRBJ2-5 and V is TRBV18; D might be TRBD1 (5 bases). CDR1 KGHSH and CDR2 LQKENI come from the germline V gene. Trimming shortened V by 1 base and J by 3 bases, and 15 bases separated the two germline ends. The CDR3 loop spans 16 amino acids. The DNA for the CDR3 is TGTGCCAGCTCACCACTTCGACGACAGCGCGAAGAGACCCAGTACTTC. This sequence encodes CASSPLRRQREETQYF.

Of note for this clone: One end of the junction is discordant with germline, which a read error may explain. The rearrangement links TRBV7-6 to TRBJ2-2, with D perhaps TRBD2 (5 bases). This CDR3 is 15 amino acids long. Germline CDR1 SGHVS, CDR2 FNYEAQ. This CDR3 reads CASTLGQDYTGELFF. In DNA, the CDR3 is TGTGCCAGCACCTTAGGGCAGGACTACACCGGGGAGCTGTTTTTT. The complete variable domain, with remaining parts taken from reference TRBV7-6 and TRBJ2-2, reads GAGVSQSPRYKVTKRGQDVALRCDPISGHVSLYWYRQALGQGPEFLTYFNYEAQQDKSGLPNDRFSAERPEGSISTLTIQRTEQRDSAMYRCASTLGQDYTGELFFGEGSRLTVL.

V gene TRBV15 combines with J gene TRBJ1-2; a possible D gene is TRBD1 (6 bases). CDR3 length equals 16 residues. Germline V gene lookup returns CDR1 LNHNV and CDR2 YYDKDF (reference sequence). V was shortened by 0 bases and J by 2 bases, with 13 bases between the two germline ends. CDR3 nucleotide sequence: TGTGCCACCAGCAGAGAACCAGGGGTGGGGAACTATGGCTACACCTTC. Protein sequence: CATSREPGVGNYGYTF.

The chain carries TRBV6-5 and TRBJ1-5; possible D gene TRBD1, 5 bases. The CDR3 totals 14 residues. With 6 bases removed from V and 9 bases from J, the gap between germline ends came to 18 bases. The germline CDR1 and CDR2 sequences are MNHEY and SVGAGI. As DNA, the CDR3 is TGTGCCAGCAGCAACCCAGGGTCATTGGCGCCCCAGCATTTT. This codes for CASSNPGSLAPQHF.

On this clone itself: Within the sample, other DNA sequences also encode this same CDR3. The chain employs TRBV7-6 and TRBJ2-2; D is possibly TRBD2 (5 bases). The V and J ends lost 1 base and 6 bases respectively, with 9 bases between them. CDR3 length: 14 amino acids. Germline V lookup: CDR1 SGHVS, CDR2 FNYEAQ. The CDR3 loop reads CASSLVRGSGELFF. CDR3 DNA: TGTGCCAGCAGCTTAGTACGAGGGTCCGGGGAGCTGTTTTTT.

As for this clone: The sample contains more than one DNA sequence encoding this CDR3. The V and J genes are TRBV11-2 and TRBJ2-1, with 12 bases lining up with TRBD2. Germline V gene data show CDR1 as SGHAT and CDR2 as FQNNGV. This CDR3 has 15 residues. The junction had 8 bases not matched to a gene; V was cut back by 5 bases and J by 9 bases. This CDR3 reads CASSTPASGRGEQFF. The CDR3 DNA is TGTGCCAGCAGCACACCTGCTAGCGGGAGGGGTGAGCAGTTCTTC.

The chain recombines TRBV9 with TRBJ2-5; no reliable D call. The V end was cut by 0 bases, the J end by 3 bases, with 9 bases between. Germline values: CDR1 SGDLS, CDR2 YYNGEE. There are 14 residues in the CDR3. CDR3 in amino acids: CASSVAAGEETQYF. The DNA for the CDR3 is TGTGCCAGCAGCGTAGCGGCAGGAGAAGAGACCCAGTACTTC. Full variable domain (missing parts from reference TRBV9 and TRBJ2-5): DSGVTQTPKHLITATGQRVTLRCSPRSGDLSVYWYQQSLDQGLQFLIQYYNGEERAKGNILERFSAQQFPDLHSELNLSSLELGDSALYFCASSVAAGEETQYFGPGTRLLVL.